These T cell receptor beta chains were read from a single sample in a study of cytomegalovirus exposure and HLA in healthy donors. Sequenced by immunoSEQ multiplex PCR; TCRdb stores in-frame clones only, minus some. This table holds around 150,000 clones, approximately 80% found once. The source material was PBMCs. These TCRs come from a man in his forties in good health and CMV-seronegative. CDR3s include the opening cysteine and the closing phenylalanine or tryptophan. Each record gives: J gene, V gene, CDR3 protein.

>TRBJ1-1|TRBV2
CASHRESTEAFF
>TRBJ1-2|TRBV11-3
CASSSGQGFLGYTF
>TRBJ2-5|TRBV5-1
CASSFRDTFQETQYF
>TRBJ1-5|TRBV2
CASSAGLASSNQPQHF
>TRBJ2-1|TRBV27
CASSLSSWPTYNEQFF
>TRBJ2-7|TRBV5-1
CASSGAGTGPYEQYF
>TRBJ2-7|TRBV6-5
CASSYSIRTTSYEQYF
>TRBJ1-2|TRBV6-1
CASTTTPNYGYTF
>TRBJ2-5|TRBV5-6
CASSFSGGARETQYF
>TRBJ1-5|TRBV28
CASSFIMAGLGQPQHF
>TRBJ2-7|TRBV30
CAWSQGGARYEQYF
>TRBJ1-4|TRBV19
CASIDRGRNGKLFF
>TRBJ1-5|TRBV6-1
CASRRGGEDQPQHF
>TRBJ2-3|TRBV4-1
CASSQDGQSTDTQYF
>TRBJ1-6|TRBV5-1
CASSLRGISYNSPLHF
>-|TRBV11-2
CASSLNSRGLDEQYF
>TRBJ2-2|TRBV7-9
CASNVGQGTSGELFF
>TRBJ1-4|TRBV6-5
CASSRGWTNEKLFF
>-|TRBV2
CASRISYEQYF
>TRBJ2-3|TRBV14
CASSPGTVSTDTQYF
>TRBJ2-3|TRBV25-1
CASSETASGGAPTDTQYF
>TRBJ1-2|TRBV19
CASREGASYGYTF
>TRBJ2-7|TRBV14
CASSQGLAVDLWQYF
>TRBJ2-1|TRBV30
CAWSPTDSYNEQFF
>TRBJ1-2|TRBV6-5
CASSRRPGDYGYTF
>TRBJ1-5|TRBV6-5
CASSRTAPWDQPQHF
>TRBJ1-1|TRBV7-2
CASSLYGQGGSEAFF
>TRBJ2-3|TRBV6-4
CASSRLGLADTDTQYF
>TRBJ2-7|TRBV30
CATTSGNYEQYF
>TRBJ2-3|TRBV9
CASSVGPGYTDTQYF
>TRBJ1-1|TRBV5-1
CASSLATGRYTEAFF
>TRBJ1-2|TRBV5-1
CASSLAGELYYGYTF
>TRBJ1-6|TRBV9
CASSVRAGAENNSPLHF
>TRBJ2-5|TRBV4-2
CASSFSGAQETQYF
>TRBJ1-1|TRBV7-2
CASSLSGQGWSTEAFF
>TRBJ1-2|TRBV7-3
CASSPRAGPNYGYTF
>TRBJ2-7|TRBV29-1
CSVEEPGTGGNPYEQYF
>TRBJ1-1|TRBV29-1
CSVANLGQGANTEAFF
>TRBJ1-1|TRBV6-6
CASSYSRLFEAFF
>TRBJ2-2|TRBV28
CASIGGSQGAGELFF
>TRBJ2-1|TRBV12-5
CASGSDSYNEQFF
>TRBJ1-4|TRBV27
CASSPKWDTNEKLFF
>TRBJ2-1|TRBV7-2
CASSNGGLVFSEQFF
>TRBJ2-7|TRBV18
CASSWNAGADEQYF
>TRBJ1-2|TRBV25-1
CASSEGGSGNYGYTF
>TRBJ1-2|TRBV6-5
CASSYSGANYGYTF
>TRBJ1-2|TRBV5-8
CASSLGGVGVHGYTF
>TRBJ1-1|TRBV11-2
CASSLGFGTGALTEAFF
>TRBJ2-1|TRBV6-5
CASSYSTGSYNEQFF
>TRBJ2-2|TRBV27
CASSLQAFGGELFF
>TRBJ2-1|TRBV5-4
CASRDQLAGGADEQFF
>TRBJ2-7|TRBV29-1
CSVEVGVEYEQYF
>TRBJ2-2|TRBV9
CASSVTSVPGELFF
>TRBJ2-3|TRBV5-1
CASRPGYSSTDTQYF
>TRBJ2-4|TRBV10-3
CAISEGQGKNIQYF
>TRBJ2-7|TRBV10-3
CAITRTSESYEQYF
>TRBJ2-5|TRBV4-2
CASSQARQGLVAQYF
>TRBJ2-1|TRBV30
CAWDTGLGSYNEQFF
>TRBJ2-7|TRBV7-2
CASSLAPGLASRRNPEQYF